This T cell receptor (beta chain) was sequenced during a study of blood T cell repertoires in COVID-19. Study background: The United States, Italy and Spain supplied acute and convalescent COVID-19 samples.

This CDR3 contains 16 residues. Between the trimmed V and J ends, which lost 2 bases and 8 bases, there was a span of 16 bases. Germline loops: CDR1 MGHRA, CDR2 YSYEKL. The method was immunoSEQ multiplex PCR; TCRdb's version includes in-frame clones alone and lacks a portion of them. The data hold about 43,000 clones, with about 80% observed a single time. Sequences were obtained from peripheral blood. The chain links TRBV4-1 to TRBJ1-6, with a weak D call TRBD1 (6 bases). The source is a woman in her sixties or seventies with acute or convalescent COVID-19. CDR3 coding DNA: TGCGCCAGCAGCCAAACAACCCAGGGGTACTATTCACCCCTCCACTTT. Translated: CASSQTTQGYYSPLHF.